This TCR beta chain was sequenced in a study of OX40 agonist ivuxolimab in advanced cancers. Study information: Hepatocellular carcinoma, melanoma, renal cell or head and neck cancer was diagnosed in the dose-escalation patients. Enrollees could have had prior anti-PD-1, anti-PD-L1 or anti-CTLA-4 therapy, which about 40% had received. Study conclusions and caveats: On average, a greater number of expanded clones characterised CD8+ T cells relative to CD4+.

Blood specimens came from baseline, cycle 4 day 1, and cycle 7 day 1. Sequenced by immunoSEQ multiplex PCR; TCRdb stores in-frame clones only, minus some. The sample holds tens of thousands of clones, approximately 94% seen once. This clone was recorded once. The antigen remains undetermined. Germline V gene data show CDR1 as MNHNS and CDR2 as SASEGT. V lost 2 bases and J lost 1; bases outside the gene matches: 6. The CDR3 sequence is 16 residues long. The starting material was CD4+ or CD8+ T cells sorted from blood, obtained in a trial of the OX40 agonist ivuxolimab. The rearrangement links TRBV6-1 to TRBJ2-3; 7 bases line up with TRBD2. The receptor's source is an adult with an advanced solid tumor such as melanoma, head and neck, liver or kidney cancer. The chain's CDR3 is CASSELGGTGTDTQYF. The CDR3 nucleotides read TGTGCCAGCAGTGAATTGGGGGGGACGGGCACAGATACGCAGTATTTT.